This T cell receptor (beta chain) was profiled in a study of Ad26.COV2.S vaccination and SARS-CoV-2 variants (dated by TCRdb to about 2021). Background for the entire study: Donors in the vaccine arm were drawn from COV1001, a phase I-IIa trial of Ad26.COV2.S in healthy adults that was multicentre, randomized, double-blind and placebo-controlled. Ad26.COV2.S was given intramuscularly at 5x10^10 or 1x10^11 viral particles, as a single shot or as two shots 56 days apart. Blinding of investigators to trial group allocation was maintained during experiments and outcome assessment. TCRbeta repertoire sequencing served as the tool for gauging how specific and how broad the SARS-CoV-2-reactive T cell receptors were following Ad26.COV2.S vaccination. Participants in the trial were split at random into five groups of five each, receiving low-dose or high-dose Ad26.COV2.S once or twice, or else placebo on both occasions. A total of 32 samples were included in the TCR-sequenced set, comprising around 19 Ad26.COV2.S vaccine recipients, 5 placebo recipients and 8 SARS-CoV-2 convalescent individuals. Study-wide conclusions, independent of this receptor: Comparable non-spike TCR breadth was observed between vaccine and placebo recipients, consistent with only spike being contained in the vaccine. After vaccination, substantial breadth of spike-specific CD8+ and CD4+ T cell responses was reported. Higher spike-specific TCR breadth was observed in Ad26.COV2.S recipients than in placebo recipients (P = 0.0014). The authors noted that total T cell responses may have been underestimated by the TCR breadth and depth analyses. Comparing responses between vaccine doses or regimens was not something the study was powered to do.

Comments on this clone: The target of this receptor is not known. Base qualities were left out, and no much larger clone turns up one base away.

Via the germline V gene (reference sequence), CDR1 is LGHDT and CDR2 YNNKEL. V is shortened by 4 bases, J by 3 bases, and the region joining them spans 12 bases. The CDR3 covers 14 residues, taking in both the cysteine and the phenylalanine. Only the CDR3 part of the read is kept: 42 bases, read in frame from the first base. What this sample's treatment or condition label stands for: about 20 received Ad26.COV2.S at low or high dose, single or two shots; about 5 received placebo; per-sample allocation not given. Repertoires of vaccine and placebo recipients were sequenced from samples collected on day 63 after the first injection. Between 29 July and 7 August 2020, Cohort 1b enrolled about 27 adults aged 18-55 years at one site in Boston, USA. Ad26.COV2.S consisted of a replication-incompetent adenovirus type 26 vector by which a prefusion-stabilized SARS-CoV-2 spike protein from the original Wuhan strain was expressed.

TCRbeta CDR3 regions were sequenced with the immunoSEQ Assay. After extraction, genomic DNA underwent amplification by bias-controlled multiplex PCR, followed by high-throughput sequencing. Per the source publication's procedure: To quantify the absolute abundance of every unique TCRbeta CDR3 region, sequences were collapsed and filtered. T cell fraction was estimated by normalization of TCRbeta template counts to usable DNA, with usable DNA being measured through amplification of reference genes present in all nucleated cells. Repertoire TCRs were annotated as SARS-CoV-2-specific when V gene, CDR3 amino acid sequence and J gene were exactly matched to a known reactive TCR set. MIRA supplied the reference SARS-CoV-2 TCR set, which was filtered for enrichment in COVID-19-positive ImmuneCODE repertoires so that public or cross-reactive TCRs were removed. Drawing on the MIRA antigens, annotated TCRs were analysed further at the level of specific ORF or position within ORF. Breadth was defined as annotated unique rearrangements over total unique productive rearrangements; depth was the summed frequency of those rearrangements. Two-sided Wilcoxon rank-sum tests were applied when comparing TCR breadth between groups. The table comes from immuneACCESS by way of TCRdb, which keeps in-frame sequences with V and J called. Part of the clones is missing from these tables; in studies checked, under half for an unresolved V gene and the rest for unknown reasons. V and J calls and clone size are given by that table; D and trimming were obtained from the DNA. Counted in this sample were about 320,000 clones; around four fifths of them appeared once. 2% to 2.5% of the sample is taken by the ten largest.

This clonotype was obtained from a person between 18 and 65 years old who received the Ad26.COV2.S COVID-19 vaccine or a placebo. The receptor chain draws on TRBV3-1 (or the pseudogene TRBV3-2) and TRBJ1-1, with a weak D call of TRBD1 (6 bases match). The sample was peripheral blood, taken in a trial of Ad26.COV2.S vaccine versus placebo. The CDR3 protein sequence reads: CASSLGAWDTEAFF. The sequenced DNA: TGTGCCAGCAGCCTGGGGGCCTGGGACACTGAAGCTTTCTTT.